Each of the 27 T cell receptor beta chains below was sequenced from the same sample in a study of cytomegalovirus exposure and HLA in healthy donors. Amplification used 60 Vbeta primers and 13 Jbeta primers. Assay used: immunoSEQ multiplex PCR; TCRdb lists only in-frame clones, some missing. The sample shows 150,000 to 180,000 clones, approximately 75% of them seen only once. Sequenced input: PBMCs. The origin of the receptors is a man between 18 and 29 years old in good health and CMV-seronegative.

This chain uses TRBV28 with TRBJ1-2; D not resolved. CDR1 is MDHEN, CDR2 SYDVKM, per germline. The CDR3 is made up of 13 amino acids. The V gene lost 5 bases and the J gene lost 2 bases, with 9 bases spanning the gap. The CDR3 DNA follows: TGTGCCAGCAGTCTCCGGGTCAACTATGGCTACACCTTC. Translated: CASSLRVNYGYTF.

The chain carries TRBV7-9 and TRBJ1-6; perhaps TRBD1 as D (5 bases). The V end was cut by 3 bases, the J end by 0 bases, with 9 bases between. Germline CDR1 reads SEHNR; CDR2 reads FQNEAQ (reference sequence). The length of the CDR3 is 16 residues. CDR3 in amino acids: CASSFQGSSYNSPLHF. The DNA of the CDR3 is TGTGCCAGCAGCTTTCAGGGTAGCTCCTATAATTCACCCCTCCACTTT.

V and J are TRBV5-1 and TRBJ2-5, with 9 bases fitting TRBD1. V lost 4 bases, J lost 5 bases, and 9 bases stayed unmatched. The CDR3 length is 15 residues. Germline CDR1 is SGHRS and CDR2 is YFSETQ. The CDR3 protein is CASSPGQGWGETQYF. DNA of the CDR3: TGCGCCAGCAGCCCGGGACAGGGTTGGGGTGAGACCCAGTACTTC.

The rearrangement uses TRBV5-5 and TRBJ2-5, with a possible D match to TRBD2 (5 bases). This CDR3 contains 12 residues. Trimming left V 4 bases short and J 6 bases short, with 10 bases between. Per the germline V gene, CDR1 is SGHKS and CDR2 is YYEKEE (reference sequence). This chain's CDR3 is CASSPGVKTQYF. Here the CDR3 DNA reads TGTGCCAGCAGCCCCGGGGTAAAGACCCAGTACTTC.

The chain uses TRBV9 and TRBJ1-2; D remains ambiguous. There are 14 residues in the CDR3. Germline-derived CDR1 and CDR2 are SGDLS and YYNGEE. Trimming cost V 4 bases and J 0 bases, with 10 bases left between them. The CDR3 sequence: CASSPPPANYGYTF. In DNA, the CDR3 is TGTGCCAGCAGCCCCCCCCCAGCTAACTATGGCTACACCTTC.

This clone was found a few times. This sequence joins TRBV11-2 and TRBJ2-6, with D maybe TRBD2 (6 bases). The V end was cut by 5 bases, the J end by 1 base, with 15 bases between. Per the germline V gene, CDR1 is SGHAT and CDR2 is FQNNGV. The CDR3 consists of 17 residues. The CDR3 coding sequence is TGTGCCAGCAGCCAATCTTGGGGGGAGTCTGGGGCCAACGTCCTGACTTTC. This gives the protein CASSQSWGESGANVLTF.

The chain joins TRBV2 to TRBJ1-2; TRBD1 agrees at 8 bases. The CDR3 extends over 15 amino acids. Germline V lookup: CDR1 SNHLY, CDR2 FYNNEI. Trimming took 5 bases from V and 7 from J; bases not matched to a gene: 12. This chain's CDR3 is CASSQLTGESSGYTF. For the CDR3, the DNA is TGTGCCAGCAGTCAACTGACAGGGGAATCTAGTGGCTACACCTTC.

This clone was picked up a small number of times. The gene calls are TRBV18 and TRBJ1-2; possibly TRBD1 for D (6 bases). V lost 4 bases to trimming and J lost 8 bases, with 14 bases between them. The CDR3 consists of 13 residues. The germline CDR1 and CDR2 sequences are KGHSH and LQKENI. The CDR3 sequence is CASSLRGAEGYTF. The CDR3 nucleotides are TGTGCCAGCTCACTTCGGGGGGCTGAAGGCTACACCTTC.

The chain joins TRBV9 to TRBJ1-1; TRBD1 might be the D (6 bases). CDR1 and CDR2 (germline): SGDLS, YYNGEE. The CDR3 extends over 12 amino acids. The V end was cut by 3 bases, the J end by 5 bases, with 8 bases between. CDR3 sequence reads: CASSGGGTEAFF. CDR3 in DNA: TGTGCCAGCAGCGGAGGGGGAACTGAAGCTTTCTTT.

The V gene is TRBV19, the J gene TRBJ2-1; D uncertain. Germline assignment: CDR1 LNHDA and CDR2 SQIVND (reference sequence). V lost 4 bases and J 7 bases, leaving 8 bases between the germline ends. The CDR3 length is 12 residues. The CDR3 nucleotides are TGTGCCAGTAGTACCCGGGTGAATGAGCAGTTCTTC. As protein: CASSTRVNEQFF.

This rearrangement joins TRBV6-1 to TRBJ2-5; weak D call: TRBD2 (5 bases). Trimming shortened V by 5 bases and J by 5 bases, and 12 bases separated the two germline ends. CDR1 and CDR2 (germline): MNHNS, SASEGT. The CDR3 is 13 amino acids. CDR3 nucleotide sequence: TGTGCCAGCAGTTCCGGGAAAGTCGAGACCCAGTACTTC. Translated, it gives CASSSGKVETQYF.

The chain joins TRBV6-5 to TRBJ2-7; weak D call: TRBD2 (6 bases). The CDR3 totals 13 residues. Germline V lookup: CDR1 MNHEY, CDR2 SVGAGI. V was clipped by 7 bases and J by 7 bases, with 17 bases between them. CDR3 sequence reads: CASTTRGLPEQYF. DNA for the CDR3: TGTGCCAGCACCACCCGGGGACTCCCGGAGCAGTACTTC.

The V gene is TRBV5-6, the J gene TRBJ1-4; TRBD1 matches at 8 bases. Germline V gene lookup returns CDR1 SGHDT and CDR2 YYEEEE. The V and J ends lost 4 bases and 8 bases, in that order; junction bases with no gene match: 7. This CDR3 spans 14 amino acids. Written as DNA, the CDR3 is TGTGCCAGCAGCAGGACAGGGTTTTTGGAAAAACTGTTTTTT. Translated: CASSRTGFLEKLFF. Full variable domain (remainder filled in from reference TRBV5-6 and TRBJ1-4): DAGVTQSPTHLIKTRGQQVTLRCSPKSGHDTVSWYQQALGQGPQFIFQYYEEEERQRGNFPDRFSGHQFPNYSSELNVNALLLGDSALYLCASSRTGFLEKLFFGSGTQLSVL.

The chain combines TRBV7-8 with TRBJ2-2; D is ambiguous. CDR1 SGHVS and CDR2 FQNEAQ come from the germline V gene. V was trimmed by 5 bases and J by 0 bases, leaving 4 bases between them. The CDR3 runs 13 residues. CDR3 DNA sequence: TGTGCCAGCAGCCCATCGAACACCGGGGAGCTGTTTTTT. It is translated as CASSPSNTGELFF. Full variable domain (missing parts from reference TRBV7-8 and TRBJ2-2): GAGVSQSPRYKVAKRGQDVALRCDPISGHVSLFWYQQALGQGPEFLTYFQNEAQLDKSGLPSDRFFAERPEGSVSTLKIQRTQQEDSAVYLCASSPSNTGELFFGEGSRLTVL.

CDR3 protein: CASRVGQYRTDTQYF. Here the CDR3 DNA reads TGTGCCAGCAGGGTCGGACAGTATCGTACAGATACGCAGTATTTT. J is TRBJ2-3 and V is TRBV7-9, with D possibly TRBD1 on 6 matching bases. The V end was cut by 6 bases, the J end by 3 bases, with 16 bases between. The CDR3 spans 15 residues. Germline values: CDR1 SEHNR, CDR2 FQNEAQ (reference sequence).

This clone came up a few times. V usage is TRBV9 and J usage is TRBJ2-2, with 11 positions matching TRBD1. This CDR3 spans 15 amino acids. The germline V gene encodes CDR1 SGDLS and CDR2 YYNGEE. The junction had 3 bases not matched to a gene; V was cut back by 3 bases and J by 5 bases. CDR3 nucleotides: TGTGCCAGCAGCGCGGGGACAGGGGGTACCGGGGAGCTGTTTTTT. Translated, it gives CASSAGTGGTGELFF.

This clone was counted only a few times. The J gene is TRBJ1-5, the V gene TRBV6-5; 10 bases fit TRBD1. This CDR3 is 15 amino acids long. In germline, CDR1 is MNHEY, CDR2 SVGAGI. V was clipped by 5 bases and J by 5 bases; unmatched bases: 6. The CDR3 here is CASSKTGGMDQPQHF. CDR3 in DNA: TGTGCCAGCAGTAAGACAGGGGGCATGGATCAGCCCCAGCATTTT.

The chain has TRBV29-1 and TRBJ1-1; maybe TRBD1 (5 bases). Trimming shortened V by 7 bases and J by 4 bases, and 16 bases separated the two germline ends. This CDR3 is built from 13 residues. Germline loops: CDR1 SQVTM, CDR2 ANQGSEA. This chain's CDR3 is CSAEGPGGTEAFF. Written as DNA, the CDR3 is TGCAGCGCTGAGGGGCCCGGCGGCACTGAAGCTTTCTTT.

This clone has a handful of counts. V and J are TRBV5-8 and TRBJ2-7; 7 bases fit TRBD1. The germline gives CDR1 SGHTS, CDR2 YDEGEE. V was pared by 2 bases and J by 0 bases, with 5 bases of the junction left unmatched. The CDR3 length is 15 residues. CDR3 amino acids: CASSFPGQDSYEQYF. The CDR3 coding sequence is TGTGCCAGCAGCTTTCCCGGACAGGACTCCTACGAGCAGTACTTC.

This sequence joins TRBV4-3 and TRBJ2-7; tentative D call: TRBD1 (5 bases). Between the trimmed V and J ends, which lost 1 base and 1 base, there was a span of 11 bases. CDR3 length: 15 amino acids. Germline V gene data show CDR1 as LGHNA and CDR2 as YSLEER. This chain's CDR3 is CASSQVQGISYEQYF. The CDR3 DNA reads as TGCGCCAGCAGCCAAGTGCAGGGTATATCCTACGAGCAGTACTTC.

The V gene is TRBV15, the J gene TRBJ2-3; tentative D call: TRBD1 (5 bases). V was clipped by 4 bases and J by 0 bases, with 11 bases between them. This CDR3 contains 15 residues. In germline, CDR1 is LNHNV, CDR2 YYDKDF (reference sequence). The CDR3, as DNA: TGTGCCACCAGCACTCGGACACTGAGCACAGATACGCAGTATTTT. This gives the protein CATSTRTLSTDTQYF.

A note on this clone: Its ends do not fully match the called genes, so a read error is possible. The gene calls are TRBV28 and TRBJ2-6; TRBD1 matches at 8 bases. The CDR3 sequence is 18 residues long. Germline CDR1 and CDR2: MDHEN and SYDVKM. The CDR3 DNA follows: TGTGCCAGCAGTTCCCCGACAGGGGCGACCTCTGGGGCCAACGGCCTGACTTTC. Its translation: CASSSPTGATSGANGLTF.

This clone was found once. CDR3 loop: CASSFLTGGERDTQYF. The CDR3 region has the DNA TGTGCCAGCAGCTTCCTCACTGGGGGGGAGAGAGATACGCAGTATTTT. The rearrangement joins TRBV7-9 to TRBJ2-3; 7 nucleotides agree with TRBD2. Germline V gives CDR1 SEHNR, CDR2 FQNEAQ (reference sequence). J gave up 5 bases and V 3 bases, and 11 bases lay outside the gene matches. This CDR3 comprises 16 residues.

The genes are TRBV4-3 and TRBJ1-1; 8 nucleotides align to TRBD1. CDR3 length: 16 amino acids. The germline V gene encodes CDR1 LGHNA and CDR2 YSLEER. V shed 0 bases and J 1 base; nucleotides not matched to a gene: 4. CDR3 loop: CASSQDRGPKNTEAFF. The CDR3 DNA sequence: TGCGCCAGCAGCCAAGACAGGGGGCCGAAGAACACTGAAGCTTTCTTT.

The V call is TRBV4-2, the J call TRBJ1-2; no reliable D call. From germline, CDR1 is LGHNA and CDR2 YNFKEQ. CDR3 length equals 12 residues. V was trimmed by 5 bases and J by 3 bases, leaving 7 bases between them. The CDR3 nucleotides read TGTGCCAGCAGCGAGGGATACTATGGCTACACCTTC. Protein: CASSEGYYGYTF.

The V and J genes are TRBV5-1 and TRBJ1-1, with D possibly matching TRBD1 (6 bases). Germline V CDR1 and CDR2: SGHRS, YFSETQ. V lost 4 bases and J 6 bases, leaving 16 bases between the germline ends. This CDR3 is built from 14 residues. The CDR3 region has the DNA TGCGCCAGCAGCACCGGGACATCACGGGCTGAAGCTTTCTTT. Residues: CASSTGTSRAEAFF.

This clone showed up just a few times. The chain recombines TRBV19 with TRBJ2-3, with TRBD1 as a possible D gene (5 bases). Germline V gives CDR1 LNHDA, CDR2 SQIVND (reference sequence). The CDR3 runs to 14 residues. The V and J ends lost 4 bases and 4 bases respectively, with 12 bases between them. The CDR3 spells CASSSTAGSDTQYF. CDR3 sequence (DNA): TGTGCCAGTAGTAGCACCGCAGGGTCAGATACGCAGTATTTT. Looking up the rest from reference TRBV19 and TRBJ2-3 gives the full variable domain: DGGITQSPKYLFRKEGQNVTLSCEQNLNHDAMYWYRQDPGQGLRLIYYSQIVNDFQKGDIAEGYSVSREKKESFPLTVTSAQKNPTAFYLCASSSTAGSDTQYFGPGTRLTVL.